The next 5 T cell receptor beta chains were all read from a single sample in a study of blood T cell repertoires in COVID-19. The assay was immunoSEQ multiplex PCR, and TCRdb's table has in-frame clones only and misses some. The sample consists of around 100,000 clones, more than 75% of them appearing once. The specimen was peripheral blood. These receptors all stem from a human donor in a cohort sampled during active COVID-19.

The chain employs TRBV5-1 and TRBJ2-2, with 10 positions matching TRBD2. After removal of 0 bases from V and 6 bases from J, the junction contained 2 bases not matched to a gene. The germline V gene encodes CDR1 SGHRS and CDR2 YFSETQ. The length of the CDR3 is 15 residues. The CDR3 loop is CASSLGLAGAGELFF. The DNA of the CDR3 is TGCGCCAGCAGCTTGGGCCTAGCGGGGGCCGGGGAGCTGTTTTTT.

V and J are TRBV7-8 and TRBJ2-1; perhaps TRBD2 as D (7 bases). This CDR3 comprises 16 residues. Germline V lookup: CDR1 SGHVS, CDR2 FQNEAQ. V dropped 5 bases and J dropped 0 bases, with 14 bases sitting between them. CDR3 amino acids: CASSRAGASSYNEQFF. CDR3 sequence (DNA): TGTGCCAGCAGCCGCGCGGGGGCCTCCTCCTACAATGAGCAGTTCTTC.

The chain carries TRBV13 and TRBJ2-3; the match to TRBD2 covers 8 bases. The CDR3 contains 15 residues. The germline gives CDR1 PRHDT, CDR2 FYEKMQ (reference sequence). V was pared by 5 bases and J by 3 bases, with 7 bases of the junction left unmatched. The CDR3 spells CASSARGGRTDTQYF. The CDR3 bases are TGTGCCAGCAGCGCTCGGGGGGGCCGAACAGATACGCAGTATTTT.

The genes are TRBV7-2 and TRBJ1-4, with D maybe TRBD1 (5 bases). V lost 1 base and J lost 7, with 10 bases in between. CDR1 is SGHTA and CDR2 is FQGNSA in the germline V gene. The CDR3 length is 14 residues. CDR3 nucleotides: TGTGCCAGCAGCTTAGAGGAGGGGAGTGAAAAACTGTTTTTT. Its translation: CASSLEEGSEKLFF.

The DNA for the CDR3 is TGTGCCAGCAGCTTAGAGGCAGGGGCGGGAGAGACCCAGTACTTC. Its protein product is CASSLEAGAGETQYF. The chain employs TRBV11-2 and TRBJ2-5; D may be TRBD1 (6 bases). Trimming removed 0 bases at V and 4 bases at J, with 12 bases between. CDR1 and CDR2 from the germline V gene are SGHAT and FQNNGV. CDR3 length equals 15 residues.